Following are 9 T cell receptor beta chains from one sample sequenced in a study of blood T cell repertoires in COVID-19. Produced via immunoSEQ multiplex PCR; TCRdb's table is partial and in-frame only. The table records 140,000 or so clones, approximately 84% of them present only once. The sequencing input was peripheral blood. These receptors originate from a human donor in a cohort sampled during active COVID-19.

The chain has TRBV29-1 and TRBJ2-1; D is perhaps TRBD2 (5 bases). Trimming stripped 4 bases from V and 8 bases from J, with 12 bases between. Germline V CDR1 and CDR2: SQVTM, ANQGSEA. This CDR3 has 12 amino acids. The CDR3 here is CSVGLRRDEQFF. The DNA of the CDR3 is TGCAGCGTTGGTCTCAGGCGGGATGAGCAGTTCTTC.

The chain couples TRBV18 to TRBJ2-4; TRBD2 matches 14 bases. This CDR3 is 18 amino acids long. J was trimmed by 5 bases and V by 3 bases; bases with no gene match: 9. CDR1 and CDR2 from the germline V gene are KGHSH and LQKENI. The CDR3 coding sequence is TGTGCCAGCTCACCGACTAGCGGGGGGGCCTTGGTGCAAAACATTCAGTACTTC. Translated: CASSPTSGGALVQNIQYF.

The chain combines TRBV6-5 with TRBJ2-7, with TRBD2 identical over 7 bases. The trim removed 2 bases at V and 3 bases at J, leaving 7 bases unmatched. Germline V gives CDR1 MNHEY, CDR2 SVGAGI. This CDR3 has 15 residues. The CDR3 loop reads CASSYRRELNYEQYF. The CDR3 nucleotides are TGTGCCAGCAGTTACAGGCGGGAGCTCAACTACGAGCAGTACTTC.

This chain links TRBV29-1 with TRBJ2-1; TRBD2 agrees at 9 bases. Germline lookup yields CDR1 SQVTM and CDR2 ANQGSEA. The CDR3 loop spans 14 amino acids. After removal of 3 bases from V and 8 bases from J, the junction contained 8 bases not matched to a gene. The CDR3 reads CSVDRAGGGDEQFF. CDR3 nucleotides: TGCAGCGTTGACAGAGCGGGAGGTGGTGATGAGCAGTTCTTC.

Turning to this clone: At one end the junction does not follow the germline gene, possibly because of a read error. J is TRBJ2-1 and V is TRBV7-7; 8 nucleotides line up with TRBD1. Germline lookup yields CDR1 SSHAT and CDR2 FNYEAQ (reference sequence). This CDR3 comprises 14 residues. CDR3 sequence reads: CASSLSGGLNEQFF. The CDR3 coding sequence is TGTGCTAGCAGCTTATCAGGGGGCCTAAATGAGCAGTTCTTC.

The genes are TRBV19 and TRBJ2-1, with a tentative D call TRBD2 (7 bases). This CDR3 has 14 amino acids. CDR1 is LNHDA and CDR2 is SQIVND in the germline V gene (reference sequence). V lost 4 bases to trimming and J lost 8 bases, with 15 bases between them. The CDR3 DNA reads TGTGCCAGTAGTAGAGCCCACGGGGGGCATGAGCAGTTCTTC. Translated, it gives CASSRAHGGHEQFF.

By share, this clone ranks as large. V is TRBV7-9 and J is TRBJ2-6; D not certain. The germline V gene has CDR1 SEHNR and CDR2 FQNEAQ (reference sequence). V was cut by 5 bases and J by 0 bases, with 8 bases left in between. The CDR3 covers 15 residues. This CDR3 is CASSPTNSGANVLTF. The CDR3 bases are TGTGCCAGCAGCCCAACAAACTCTGGGGCCAACGTCCTGACTTTC.

The chain recombines TRBV28 with TRBJ1-5; no definite D call. CDR3 size: 14 residues. Germline assignment: CDR1 MDHEN and CDR2 SYDVKM. V lost 3 bases and J lost 3, with 9 bases in between. The CDR3 protein is CASSLVQPNQPQHF. CDR3 sequence (DNA): TGTGCCAGCAGTTTGGTACAGCCCAATCAGCCCCAGCATTTT.

The J gene is TRBJ2-1, the V gene TRBV25-1; D might be TRBD1 (5 bases). Trimming cost V 2 bases and J 6 bases, with 11 bases left between them. The CDR3 extends over 14 amino acids. Germline CDR1 MGHDK, CDR2 SYGVNS. CDR3 residues: CASSEPQGVNEQFF. The CDR3 DNA reads as TGTGCCAGCAGTGAACCCCAGGGTGTCAATGAGCAGTTCTTC.